What follows are 20 T cell receptor beta chains derived from one specimen sequenced in a study of blood T cell repertoires in COVID-19. The method was immunoSEQ multiplex PCR; TCRdb's version includes in-frame clones alone and lacks a portion of them. The table records some 100,000 clones, around 81% of them present only once. The sample taken for sequencing was peripheral blood. The receptors come from a man between 45 and 60 years old with active or convalescent COVID-19.

V usage is TRBV19 and J usage is TRBJ1-1, with D tentatively TRBD1 (5 bases). The V end lost 3 bases, the J end lost 1 base, and 12 bases lay between the germline ends. CDR3 length: 15 amino acids. Germline CDR1 and CDR2: LNHDA and SQIVND (reference sequence). CDR3 DNA: TGTGCCAGTAGTATCCTAGGGGTTGGGAACACTGAAGCTTTCTTT. Its translation is CASSILGVGNTEAFF.

DNA for the CDR3: TGCAGCGTTGAAGCAACTCCTGGGACAGGCGATTATCAAGAGACCCAGTACTTC. Translating it yields CSVEATPGTGDYQETQYF. The rearrangement joins TRBV29-1 to TRBJ2-5, with 8 bases identical to TRBD1. The CDR3 extends over 18 amino acids. The ends lost 1 base at V and 2 bases at J; junction bases unmatched: 15. Germline loops: CDR1 SQVTM, CDR2 ANQGSEA.

This clone has a single count. The V call is TRBV19, the J call TRBJ1-3; D gene uncertain. CDR1 and CDR2 (germline): LNHDA, SQIVND (reference sequence). The V end lost 9 bases, the J end lost 0 bases, and 6 bases lay between the germline ends. The CDR3 loop spans 12 amino acids. The chain's CDR3 is CASSISGNTIYF. CDR3 sequence (DNA): TGTGCCAGCTCTATCTCTGGAAACACCATATATTTT. Full variable domain (outside the CDR3, taken from reference TRBV19 and TRBJ1-3): DGGITQSPKYLFRKEGQNVTLSCEQNLNHDAMYWYRQDPGQGLRLIYYSQIVNDFQKGDIAEGYSVSREKKESFPLTVTSAQKNPTAFYLCASSISGNTIYFGEGSWLTVV.

The CDR3 protein is CASSIRGGTSTDTQYF. In DNA, the CDR3 is TGTGCCAGTAGTATAAGGGGTGGGACTAGCACAGATACGCAGTATTTT. The rearrangement links TRBV19 to TRBJ2-3; D may be TRBD2 (6 bases). This CDR3 comprises 16 residues. Trimming took off 2 bases at V and 0 bases at J, with 12 bases between the two ends. In germline, CDR1 is LNHDA, CDR2 SQIVND (reference sequence). Drawing the rest from reference TRBV19 and TRBJ2-3, the complete variable domain is DGGITQSPKYLFRKEGQNVTLSCEQNLNHDAMYWYRQDPGQGLRLIYYSQIVNDFQKGDIAEGYSVSREKKESFPLTVTSAQKNPTAFYLCASSIRGGTSTDTQYFGPGTRLTVL.

The chain couples TRBV19 to TRBJ1-2, with 9 bases matching TRBD1. The germline gives CDR1 LNHDA, CDR2 SQIVND (reference sequence). There are 15 residues in the CDR3. V gave up 5 bases and J gave up 4 bases; unmatched junction bases: 8. The CDR3 DNA is TGTGCCAGTAGTCTAGGGACAGGGTCCCGCTATGGCTACACCTTC. Amino acids: CASSLGTGSRYGYTF.

This chain uses TRBV24-1 with TRBJ2-5; TRBD1 is a possible D gene (6 bases). The CDR3 covers 15 residues. CDR1 and CDR2 from the germline V gene are KGHDR and SFDVKD. V was cut by 7 bases and J by 5 bases, with 19 bases left in between. The CDR3 loop reads CATSAGTGWGETQYF. The DNA of the CDR3 is TGTGCCACCAGCGCTGGTACAGGGTGGGGGGAGACCCAGTACTTC.

This rearrangement joins TRBV3-1 (or the pseudogene TRBV3-2) to TRBJ2-2; TRBD1 agrees at 7 bases. This CDR3 region has 14 residues. V was pared by 8 bases and J by 0 bases, with 3 bases of the junction left unmatched. Germline V CDR1 and CDR2: LGHDT, YNNKEL (reference sequence). CDR3 in DNA: TGTGCCAGCGGACAGGAACCGAACACCGGGGAGCTGTTTTTT. Its translation: CASGQEPNTGELFF.

This clone was seen at least ten times. J is TRBJ2-7 and V is TRBV10-2, with D tentatively TRBD1 (6 bases). Per germline, CDR1 WSHSY and CDR2 SAAADI. The CDR3 length is 14 residues. V dropped 3 bases and J dropped 2 bases, with 11 bases sitting between them. The CDR3 bases are TGCGCCAGCAGTGATGGGGGCAGTGCCTACGAGCAGTACTTC. Translating it yields CASSDGGSAYEQYF.

This clone came up once. The rearrangement uses TRBV5-1 and TRBJ2-1, with 9 bases fitting TRBD1. Germline trimming cut 2 bases from V and 4 bases from J; bases unmatched to any gene: 4. The CDR3 runs 15 residues. Germline V CDR1 and CDR2: SGHRS, YFSETQ. CDR3 in DNA: TGCGCCAGCAGCTTTGGAGGGACAGGGTACAATGAGCAGTTCTTC. Protein: CASSFGGTGYNEQFF.

V is TRBV5-1 and J is TRBJ2-3; tentative D call: TRBD1 (6 bases). CDR1 SGHRS and CDR2 YFSETQ come from the germline V gene. Trimming pared 3 bases from V and 5 bases from J, leaving 10 bases between. The CDR3 covers 13 residues. For the CDR3, the DNA is TGCGCCAGCAGCTCTCCAGGGGAAGATACGCAGTATTTT. Amino acids: CASSSPGEDTQYF.

This clone was seen just once. The V gene is TRBV3-1 (or the pseudogene TRBV3-2), the J gene TRBJ2-1; perhaps TRBD2 as D (6 bases). CDR1 and CDR2 (germline): LGHDT, YNNKEL (reference sequence). Trimming shortened V by 1 base and J by 1 base, and 8 bases separated the two germline ends. This CDR3 region has 15 residues. The DNA for the CDR3 is TGTGCCAGCAGCCAAGGTCTAGCGTCCTACAATGAGCAGTTCTTC. This sequence encodes CASSQGLASYNEQFF.

This chain uses TRBV11-2 with TRBJ2-1, with TRBD2 as a possible D gene (6 bases). The length of the CDR3 is 15 residues. Germline lookup yields CDR1 SGHAT and CDR2 FQNNGV. V gave up 6 bases and J gave up 0 bases, with 12 bases separating them. The CDR3 spells CASRAGLYSYNEQFF. The CDR3 nucleotides read TGTGCCAGCAGAGCGGGTCTTTACTCCTACAATGAGCAGTTCTTC.

The chain joins TRBV5-1 to TRBJ2-3, with 10 nucleotides matching TRBD2. From germline, CDR1 is SGHRS and CDR2 YFSETQ. This CDR3 is 17 amino acids long. The junction had 5 bases not matched to a gene; V was cut back by 1 base and J by 0 bases. CDR3 sequence: CASSLSPSGGSTDTQYF. The CDR3 nucleotides are TGCGCCAGCAGCTTGTCGCCTAGCGGGGGTAGCACAGATACGCAGTATTTT.

V is TRBV11-3 and J is TRBJ1-2; no definite D call. The CDR3 runs 14 residues. Germline V CDR1 and CDR2: SGHNT, YENEEA. Trimming shortened V by 2 bases and J by 4 bases, and 11 bases separated the two germline ends. Written as DNA, the CDR3 is TGTGCCAGCAGCTTAAACGGGATTAGCTATGGCTACACCTTC. It yields the protein CASSLNGISYGYTF.

The V call is TRBV11-3, the J call TRBJ2-7; 11 bases are a match to TRBD1. CDR1 and CDR2 (germline): SGHNT, YENEEA. The trim removed 3 bases at V and 3 bases at J, leaving 4 bases unmatched. This CDR3 region has 15 residues. The CDR3 DNA reads as TGTGCCAGCAGCTTCGGGACAGGGGGATTCTACGAGCAGTACTTC. Protein sequence: CASSFGTGGFYEQYF.

The rearrangement links TRBV9 to TRBJ2-1; 9 bases match TRBD2. This CDR3 has 17 residues. Germline values: CDR1 SGDLS, CDR2 YYNGEE. J was trimmed by 8 bases and V by 1 base; bases with no gene match: 13. CDR3 sequence reads: CASSVSRTSVTDHEQFF. The CDR3 DNA reads TGTGCCAGCAGCGTATCTCGGACTAGCGTAACAGACCATGAGCAGTTCTTC.

The genes are TRBV5-1 and TRBJ1-2, with a possible D match to TRBD1 (6 bases). The germline V gene encodes CDR1 SGHRS and CDR2 YFSETQ. The CDR3 sequence is 14 residues long. The V and J ends lost 4 bases and 0 bases respectively, with 10 bases between them. The CDR3 sequence: CASSKTGTNYGYTF. The CDR3 coding sequence is TGCGCCAGCAGCAAGACAGGTACTAACTATGGCTACACCTTC.

The DNA of the CDR3 is TGTGCCAGCAGCGACAGGAGTTACAGCACAGATACGCAGTATTTT. Translating it yields CASSDRSYSTDTQYF. J is TRBJ2-3 and V is TRBV3-1 (or the pseudogene TRBV3-2); D is perhaps TRBD1 (6 bases). CDR1 LGHDT and CDR2 YNNKEL come from the germline V gene (reference sequence). The CDR3 covers 15 residues. Trimming removed 5 bases at V and 0 bases at J, with 12 bases between.

V is TRBV4-1 and J is TRBJ2-5; possibly TRBD2 for D (6 bases). The CDR3 has 14 residues. From germline, CDR1 is MGHRA and CDR2 YSYEKL. V was shortened by 1 base and J by 5 bases, with 11 bases between the two germline ends. The CDR3 is CASSQVRLAETQYF. The CDR3 DNA reads as TGCGCCAGCAGCCAAGTTAGGCTAGCGGAGACCCAGTACTTC.

In this sample, this clone turned up once. CDR3 nucleotides: TGTGCCAGTAGTATAGTTGCCCTCACCGGGGGACACGAGCAGTACTTC. Protein product: CASSIVALTGGHEQYF. The chain uses TRBV19 and TRBJ2-7; possibly TRBD2 for D (6 bases). Per germline, CDR1 LNHDA and CDR2 SQIVND (reference sequence). The ends were cut back, 1 base at V and 5 bases at J, with 18 bases in the middle. CDR3 length: 16 residues.